The 15 T cell receptor beta chains reported below all come from one sample, sequenced in a study of tumor-infiltrating lymphocytes in localized non-small cell lung cancer. Clones were sequenced by immunoSEQ multiplex PCR, and TCRdb holds only the in-frame ones, with some missing. The sample carries about 15,000 clones, more than 80% recorded once. Input material: lung tumor tissue. Receptors originate from a human donor with non-small cell lung cancer.

V usage is TRBV4-2 and J usage is TRBJ2-3, with 9 bases that match TRBD2. CDR1 LGHNA and CDR2 YNFKEQ come from the germline V gene. The CDR3 runs to 18 residues. After removal of 7 bases from V and 6 bases from J, the junction contained 20 bases not matched to a gene. The CDR3 reads CASTFRAGGPSSKDTQYF. In nucleotides, the CDR3 is TGTGCCAGCACCTTTAGGGCGGGAGGGCCGTCTTCTAAGGATACGCAGTATTTT.

V gene TRBV9 combines with J gene TRBJ1-1; D gene ambiguous. This CDR3 has 13 residues. From germline, CDR1 is SGDLS and CDR2 YYNGEE. The germline V and J ends were trimmed by 6 bases and 0 bases, with 9 bases remaining between them. CDR3 sequence (DNA): TGTGCCAGCACGCGGGATCTGAACACTGAAGCTTTCTTT. Translating it yields CASTRDLNTEAFF.

The chain joins TRBV21-1 to TRBJ2-1; TRBD2 is the table's D call and was not checked against the DNA. TRBV21-1 is a pseudogene segment. The CDR3 is made up of 19 amino acids. The CDR3 bases are TGTGCCAGCAGCAAAGTTATGGGCTCGGGACTAGTCCCATACAATGAGCAGTTCTTC. Residues: CASSKVMGSGLVPYNEQFF.

This rearrangement joins TRBV6-5 to TRBJ2-6; the match to TRBD1 covers 7 bases. The CDR3 covers 16 residues. CDR1 MNHEY and CDR2 SVGAGI come from the germline V gene. Germline trimming cut 0 bases from V and 1 base from J; bases unmatched to any gene: 0. The CDR3 DNA is TGTGCCAGCAGTTACTCGACAGGGTCTGGGGCCAACGTCCTGACTTTC. Residues: CASSYSTGSGANVLTF.

This clone was seen only a few times. The rearrangement joins TRBV7-9 to TRBJ1-1; D is unclear. Trimming removed 8 bases from V and 0 bases from J, with 7 bases in between. The CDR3 sequence is 12 residues long. From germline, CDR1 is SEHNR and CDR2 FQNEAQ (reference sequence). CDR3 residues: CASGQMNTEAFF. CDR3 DNA: TGTGCCAGCGGGCAGATGAACACTGAAGCTTTCTTT.

This clone has a handful of counts. The chain is built from TRBV6-6 and TRBJ1-3; D unclear. The CDR3 spans 12 residues. V lost 10 bases, J lost 1 base, and 8 bases lay in between. Germline V gene lookup returns CDR1 MNHNY and CDR2 SVGAGI (reference sequence). For the CDR3, the DNA is TGTGCCACCATTCCTTCTGGAAACACCATATATTTT. It specifies CATIPSGNTIYF.

The CDR3 DNA sequence: TGCGCCAGCAAAAGAGAAAAATCCTACAATGAGCAGTTCTTC. It encodes CASKREKSYNEQFF. J is TRBJ2-1 and V is TRBV5-1; D call uncertain. Per germline, CDR1 SGHRS and CDR2 YFSETQ. This CDR3 spans 14 amino acids. The V end lost 6 bases, the J end lost 1 base, and 11 bases lay between the germline ends.

In nucleotides, the CDR3 is TGTGCCAGTAGTATGGTTGGACTAGCTAATGAGCAGTTCTTC. Translation: CASSMVGLANEQFF. The chain recombines TRBV19 with TRBJ2-1; the match to TRBD2 covers 8 bases. Germline CDR1 LNHDA, CDR2 SQIVND (reference sequence). CDR3 length: 14 amino acids. Germline trimming cut 3 bases from V and 7 bases from J; bases unmatched to any gene: 5.

V and J are TRBV7-2 and TRBJ2-1; D gene unclear. Germline V gene data show CDR1 as SGHTA and CDR2 as FQGNSA. Trimming cost V 1 base and J 2 bases, with 12 bases left between them. The CDR3 loop spans 16 amino acids. The CDR3 DNA is TGTGCCAGCAGCTTAGAGCGTCCTAGGGCCTACAATGAGCAGTTCTTC. Translated: CASSLERPRAYNEQFF. The full variable domain, completed using reference TRBV7-2 and TRBJ2-1, is GAGVSQSPSNKVTEKGKDVELRCDPISGHTALYWYRQSLGQGLEFLIYFQGNSAPDKSGLPSDRFSAERTGGSVSTLTIQRTQQEDSAVYLCASSLERPRAYNEQFFGPGTRLTVL.

This clone was detected only once. The V and J genes are TRBV19 and TRBJ1-4; D uncertain. Germline CDR1 LNHDA, CDR2 SQIVND (reference sequence). This CDR3 is 14 amino acids long. V was shortened by 10 bases and J by 4 bases, with 16 bases between the two germline ends. The CDR3 nucleotides are TGTGCCACCGAGGGCGCGGGATTTAATGAAAAACTGTTTTTT. Amino acids: CATEGAGFNEKLFF.

This clone is medium-sized (0.01 to 0.1%) in the sample. The CDR3 region is CAWNRGLNTEAFF. The CDR3 DNA reads TGTGCCTGGAACAGGGGACTGAACACTGAAGCTTTCTTT. The chain couples TRBV30 to TRBJ1-1; 7 bases map to TRBD1. Trimming took 4 bases from V and 0 from J; bases not matched to a gene: 2. The CDR3 has 13 amino acids. In germline, CDR1 is GTSNPN, CDR2 SVGIG (reference sequence).

This clone occurred a few times. V and J are TRBV6-5 and TRBJ2-7, with TRBD1 as a possible D gene (6 bases). V was cut by 0 bases and J by 3 bases, with 12 bases left in between. Germline CDR1 reads MNHEY; CDR2 reads SVGAGI. The CDR3 is made up of 15 amino acids. CDR3 residues: CASSYSGLGGYEQYF. The DNA of the CDR3 is TGTGCCAGCAGTTACTCCGGCCTAGGGGGCTACGAGCAGTACTTC.

V and J are TRBV25-1 and TRBJ2-1; D is perhaps TRBD1 (6 bases). V gave up 6 bases and J gave up 4 bases, with 16 bases separating them. Looked up from germline, CDR1 is MGHDK and CDR2 is SYGVNS. The CDR3 has 15 residues. The CDR3 nucleotides are TGTGCCAGCAGCAGACTTAGGGGGTTATACAATGAGCAGTTCTTC. Translating it yields CASSRLRGLYNEQFF.

V usage is TRBV6-1 and J usage is TRBJ1-2; a possible D gene is TRBD1 (5 bases). Germline-derived CDR1 and CDR2 are MNHNS and SASEGT. The V gene lost 0 bases and the J gene lost 8 bases, with 13 bases spanning the gap. The CDR3 length is 14 residues. This chain's CDR3 is CASSEAGAGQGYTF. The CDR3 DNA reads as TGTGCCAGCAGTGAAGCGGGAGCAGGGCAGGGCTACACCTTC.

This clone was observed a single time. V and J are TRBV27 and TRBJ2-7, with D unclear. V lost 8 bases and J 4 bases, leaving 6 bases between the germline ends. Looked up from germline, CDR1 is MNHEY and CDR2 is SMNVEV (reference sequence). The CDR3 has 10 amino acids. The CDR3 protein is CASGIYEQYF. As DNA, the CDR3 is TGTGCCAGCGGAATTTACGAGCAGTACTTC.